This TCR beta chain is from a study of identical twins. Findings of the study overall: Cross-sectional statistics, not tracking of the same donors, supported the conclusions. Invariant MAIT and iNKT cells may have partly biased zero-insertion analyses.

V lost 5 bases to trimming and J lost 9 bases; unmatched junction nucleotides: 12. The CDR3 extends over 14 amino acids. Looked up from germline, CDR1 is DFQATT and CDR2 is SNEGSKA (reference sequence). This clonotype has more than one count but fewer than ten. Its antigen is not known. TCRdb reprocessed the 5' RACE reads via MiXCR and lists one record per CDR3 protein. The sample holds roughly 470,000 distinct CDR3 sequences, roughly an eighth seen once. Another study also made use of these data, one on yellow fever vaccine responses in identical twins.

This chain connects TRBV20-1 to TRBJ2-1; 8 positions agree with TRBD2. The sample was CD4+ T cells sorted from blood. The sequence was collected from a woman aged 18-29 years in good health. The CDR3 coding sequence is TGCAGTGCTCCCCTCGGGGGGGGGCCTCTTGAGCAGTTCTTC. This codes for CSAPLGGGPLEQFF.